The T cell receptor (beta chain) under discussion was sequenced for a study of cytomegalovirus exposure and HLA in healthy donors. Germline-derived CDR1 and CDR2 are SEHNR and FQNEAQ (reference sequence). This CDR3 spans 16 amino acids. J gave up 0 bases and V 5 bases, and 8 bases lay outside the gene matches. 13 Jbeta primers and 60 Vbeta primers were used for the PCR. Method: immunoSEQ multiplex PCR; TCRdb's copy keeps in-frame clones and lacks some. The table lists 70,000 to 80,000 clones. The V gene is TRBV7-9, the J gene TRBJ1-1, with 8 nucleotides matching TRBD1. The specimen sequenced was PBMCs. This sequence originates from a man aged 35 to 55 in good health and CMV-seronegative. The CDR3 protein is CASSGMGQALNTEAFF. CDR3 coding DNA: TGTGCCAGCAGCGGTATGGGACAGGCCCTGAACACTGAAGCTTTCTTT.